Presented here are 10 T cell receptor beta chains from one specimen sequenced in a study of glioma-infiltrating T cells. Amplification of TCR alpha and beta CDR3 regions from RNA used iRepertoire nested multiplex PCR. TCRdb re-analysed the multiplex PCR reads in MiXCR, keeping a single row per CDR3 protein. The sample includes a few hundred thousand distinct CDR3 sequences, roughly two fifths seen only once; the top ten take around 12%. Input material: glioma tissue, nonneoplastic brain tissue, or PBMCs (not recorded which). All receptors derive from a human donor with low-grade glioma or glioblastoma, undergoing nonglioma brain surgery, or in good health (not recorded which).

The sample holds a few counts of this clonotype. V gene TRBV5-4 combines with J gene TRBJ2-1; the match to TRBD2 covers 8 bases. CDR3 length: 16 amino acids. The junction had 8 bases not matched to a gene; V was cut back by 4 bases and J by 2 bases. Germline assignment: CDR1 SGHNT and CDR2 YYREEE (reference sequence). DNA for the CDR3: TGTGCCAGCAGCCGAGGGGCGGGAGGTACCTACAATGAGCAGTTCTTC. Translated: CASSRGAGGTYNEQFF.

The chain recombines TRBV27 with TRBJ1-1, with a tentative D call TRBD1 (6 bases). Germline V CDR1 and CDR2: MNHEY, SMNVEV (reference sequence). Trimming left V 4 bases short and J 4 bases short, with 10 bases between. The CDR3 runs 13 residues. For the CDR3, the DNA is TGTGCCAGCAGTTGGGGGGCCAGCACTGAAGCTTTCTTT. It is translated as CASSWGASTEAFF.

This clonotype was counted between two and nine times. V is TRBV4-2 and J is TRBJ2-2; D is ambiguous. This CDR3 has 15 amino acids. The germline CDR1 and CDR2 sequences are LGHNA and YNFKEQ. Trimming cost V 1 base and J 2 bases, with 8 bases left between them. This CDR3 is CASSQGVSNTGELFF. The DNA for the CDR3 is TGTGCCAGCAGCCAAGGAGTGTCAAACACCGGGGAGCTGTTTTTT.

This clonotype was seen only a few times. The V call is TRBV11-3, the J call TRBJ1-1; the D gene is possibly TRBD1 (6 bases). CDR3 length: 13 residues. Germline assignment: CDR1 SGHNT and CDR2 YENEEA. V was trimmed by 5 bases and J by 11 bases, leaving 18 bases between them. CDR3 nucleotides: TGTGCCAGCAGCCAGACAGGTCCAACACGGGCTTTCTTT. Protein product: CASSQTGPTRAFF.

V is TRBV10-3 and J is TRBJ1-1, with D perhaps matching TRBD1 (6 bases). CDR1 is ENHRY and CDR2 is SYGVKD in the germline V gene. V lost 2 bases and J lost 12, with 16 bases in between. CDR3 length: 13 amino acids. CDR3 nucleotides: TGTGCCATCAGTGAGGAGGAGGGACACCAGACTTTCTTT. The encoded protein is CAISEEEGHQTFF.

The V and J genes are TRBV7-2 and TRBJ2-2; 7 bases match TRBD2. This CDR3 comprises 14 residues. After removal of 4 bases from V and 7 bases from J, the junction contained 6 bases not matched to a gene. Germline assignment: CDR1 SGHTA and CDR2 FQGNSA. CDR3 DNA: TGTGCCAGCAGCTCACGGGGAGGGTACGGGGAGCTGTTTTTT. Translated, it gives CASSSRGGYGELFF.

This clonotype has a count of ten or more. CDR3 sequence reads: CSARDGSNQPQHF. In DNA, the CDR3 is TGCAGTGCTAGGGACGGGAGCAATCAGCCCCAGCATTTT. V gene TRBV20-1 combines with J gene TRBJ1-5; D is unresolved. Looked up from germline, CDR1 is DFQATT and CDR2 is SNEGSKA (reference sequence). Trimming shortened V by 3 bases and J by 1 base, and 7 bases separated the two germline ends. The CDR3 has 13 residues.

Note on this clonotype: A junction end diverges from the germline sequence, so it may reflect a read error. The rearrangement links TRBV20-1 to TRBJ2-1; 8 bases line up with TRBD2. The CDR3 totals 11 residues. Per the germline V gene, CDR1 is DFQATT and CDR2 is SNEGSKA (reference sequence). CDR3 region: CSASAGDEQLF. For the CDR3, the DNA is TGCAGCGCATCAGCGGGAGATGAGCAGCTCTTC.

Of note for this clonotype: A much larger clonotype is one base distant, so this may be a read error. CDR3 sequence: CASSAFTTGTGNLHEQYF. DNA for the CDR3: TGTGCCAGCAGCGCCTTCACAACCGGGACAGGGAATCTCCACGAGCAGTACTTC. This rearrangement joins TRBV27 to TRBJ2-7, with TRBD1 matching over 9 bases. V lost 6 bases to trimming and J lost 5 bases; unmatched junction nucleotides: 20. Germline V gene data show CDR1 as MNHEY and CDR2 as SMNVEV (reference sequence). There are 18 residues in the CDR3.

Many counts were recorded for this clonotype. V gene TRBV4-2 combines with J gene TRBJ1-6; 8 positions agree with TRBD1. CDR3 length equals 14 residues. The V gene's germline CDR1 is LGHNA and CDR2 YNFKEQ. V lost 4 bases to trimming and J lost 11 bases; unmatched junction nucleotides: 7. This CDR3 is CASSPPRGHTPLHF. CDR3 sequence (DNA): TGTGCCAGCAGCCCACCCAGGGGGCATACACCCCTCCACTTT.